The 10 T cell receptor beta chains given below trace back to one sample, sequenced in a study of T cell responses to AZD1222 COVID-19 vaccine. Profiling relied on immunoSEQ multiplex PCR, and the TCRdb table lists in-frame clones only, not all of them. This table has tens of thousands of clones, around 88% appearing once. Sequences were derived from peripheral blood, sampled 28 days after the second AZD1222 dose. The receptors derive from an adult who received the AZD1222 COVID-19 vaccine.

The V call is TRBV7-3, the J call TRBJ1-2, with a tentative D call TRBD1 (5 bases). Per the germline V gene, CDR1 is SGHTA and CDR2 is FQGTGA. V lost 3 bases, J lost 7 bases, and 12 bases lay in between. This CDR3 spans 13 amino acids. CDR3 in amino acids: CASSFSQGGGYTF. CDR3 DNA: TGTGCCAGCAGCTTCAGTCAGGGTGGTGGCTACACCTTC.

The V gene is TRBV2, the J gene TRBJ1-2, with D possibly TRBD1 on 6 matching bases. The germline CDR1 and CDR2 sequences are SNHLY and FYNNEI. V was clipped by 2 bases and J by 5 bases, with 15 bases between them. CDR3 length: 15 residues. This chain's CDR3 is CASSESGEVSYGYTF. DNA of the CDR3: TGTGCCAGCAGTGAATCAGGGGAGGTGTCATATGGCTACACCTTC.

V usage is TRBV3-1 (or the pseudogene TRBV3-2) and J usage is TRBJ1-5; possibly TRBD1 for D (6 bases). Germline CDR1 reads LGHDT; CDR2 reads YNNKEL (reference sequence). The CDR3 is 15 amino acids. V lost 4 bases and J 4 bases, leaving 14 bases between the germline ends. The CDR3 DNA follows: TGTGCCAGCAGCCTTCCGCGAGGGGGAAATCAGCCCCAGCATTTT. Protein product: CASSLPRGGNQPQHF.

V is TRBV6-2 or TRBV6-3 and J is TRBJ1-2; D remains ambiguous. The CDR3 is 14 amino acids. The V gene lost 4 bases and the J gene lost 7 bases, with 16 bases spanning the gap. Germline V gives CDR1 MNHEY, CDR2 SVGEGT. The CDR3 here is CASSSRTYRGGYTF. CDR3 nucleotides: TGTGCCAGCAGTTCTCGGACGTACCGGGGTGGCTACACCTTC.

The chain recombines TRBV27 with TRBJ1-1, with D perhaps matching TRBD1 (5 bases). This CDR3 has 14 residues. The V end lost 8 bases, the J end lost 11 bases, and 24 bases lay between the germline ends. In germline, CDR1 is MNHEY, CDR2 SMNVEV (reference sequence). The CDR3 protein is CASFGRDGPKGAFF. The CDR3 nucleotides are TGTGCCAGCTTTGGAAGGGACGGCCCAAAGGGGGCTTTCTTT.

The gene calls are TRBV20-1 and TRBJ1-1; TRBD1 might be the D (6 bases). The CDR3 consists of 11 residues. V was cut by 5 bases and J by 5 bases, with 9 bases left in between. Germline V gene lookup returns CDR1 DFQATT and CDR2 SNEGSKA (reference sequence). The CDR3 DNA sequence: TGCAGTGCTTACAGGGAGACTGAAGCTTTCTTT. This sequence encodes CSAYRETEAFF.

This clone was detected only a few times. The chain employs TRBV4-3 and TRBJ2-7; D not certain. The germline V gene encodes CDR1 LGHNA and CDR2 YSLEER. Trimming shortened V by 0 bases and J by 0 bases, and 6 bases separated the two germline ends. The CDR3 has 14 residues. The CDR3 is CASSQEAGSYEQYF. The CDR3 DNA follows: TGCGCCAGCAGCCAAGAAGCAGGCTCCTACGAGCAGTACTTC.

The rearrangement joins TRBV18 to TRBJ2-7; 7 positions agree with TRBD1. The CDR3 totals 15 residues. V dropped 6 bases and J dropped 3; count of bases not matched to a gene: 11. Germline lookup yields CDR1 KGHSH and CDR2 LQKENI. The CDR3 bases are TGTGCCAGCTCGGGAACGACAGGGACGTTCTACGAGCAGTACTTC. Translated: CASSGTTGTFYEQYF.

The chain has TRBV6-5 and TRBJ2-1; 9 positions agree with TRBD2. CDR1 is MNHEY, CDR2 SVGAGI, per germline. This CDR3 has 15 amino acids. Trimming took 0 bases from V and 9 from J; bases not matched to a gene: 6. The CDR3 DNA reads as TGTGCCAGCAGTTACTCTCGGACTAGCGCCGGTGAGCAGTTCTTC. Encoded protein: CASSYSRTSAGEQFF.

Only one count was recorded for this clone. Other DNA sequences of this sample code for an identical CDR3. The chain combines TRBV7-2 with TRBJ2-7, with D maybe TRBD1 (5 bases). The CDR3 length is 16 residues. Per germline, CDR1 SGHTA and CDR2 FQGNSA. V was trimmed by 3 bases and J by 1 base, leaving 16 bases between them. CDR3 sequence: CASSFSGQGSSYEQYF. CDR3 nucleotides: TGTGCCAGCAGCTTTAGTGGTCAGGGTTCGTCCTACGAGCAGTACTTC.